This entry lists 27 T cell receptor beta chains sequenced from one sample in a study of esophageal squamous cell carcinoma under preoperative chemotherapy. Time point in this sample: after preoperative PTX-NDP chemotherapy. TCRdb reprocessed the PCR reads with MiXCR, giving one entry per CDR3 protein. The table shows tens of thousands of distinct CDR3 sequences, with around 50% occurring only once. This specimen was acquired from a patient given preoperative chemotherapy. These receptors were obtained from a human donor with esophageal squamous cell carcinoma. The donor label of this sample is uncertain.

The sample holds many counts of this clonotype. The chain has TRBV6-1 and TRBJ1-2; D unclear. Trimming stripped 5 bases from V and 4 bases from J, with 8 bases between. The CDR3 covers 12 residues. CDR1 and CDR2 (germline): MNHNS, SASEGT. The CDR3 protein is CASSRDGYGYTF. CDR3 in DNA: TGTGCCAGCAGTCGAGATGGCTATGGCTACACCTTC.

In its sample, this clonotype ranks as medium-sized. This chain uses TRBV6-1 with TRBJ2-3; 11 bases map to TRBD1. This CDR3 has 16 residues. J lost 3 bases, V lost 2 bases, and 4 bases had no gene match. CDR1 MNHNS and CDR2 SASEGT come from the germline V gene. The CDR3 loop is CASSEWGTGGTDTQYF. In nucleotides, the CDR3 is TGTGCCAGCAGTGAATGGGGGACAGGGGGGACAGATACGCAGTATTTT.

V gene TRBV7-8 combines with J gene TRBJ2-3; D is perhaps TRBD1 or TRBD2 (6 bases each). The assigned J gene may be wrong: the sequence end matches TRBJ2-5 better. This CDR3 comprises 16 residues. Per the germline V gene, CDR1 is SGHVS and CDR2 is FQNEAQ. The CDR3 region has the DNA TGTGCCAGCGCGGGGCTCGGGGGCGGGGCCGGAGAGACCCAGTACTTC. It specifies CASAGLGGGAGETQYF.

Notes on this clonotype: A read error may produce the germline difference seen at one junction end. The chain employs TRBV6-8 and TRBJ2-1; D is uncertain. Per germline, CDR1 MNHGY and CDR2 SAAAGT. The CDR3 totals 14 residues. The CDR3 sequence is CASTAAPGSNVQYF. In DNA, the CDR3 is TGTGCCAGCACAGCAGCGCCGGGCTCCAACGTCCAGTATTTC.

The chain has TRBV7-6 and TRBJ2-5; 8 bases are shared with TRBD2. This CDR3 has 14 residues. Germline CDR1 and CDR2: SGHVS and FNYEAQ. V trimming: 4 bases; J trimming: 11 bases; junction bases outside the gene matches: 12. The CDR3 is CASSSGGVKNTQYF. The DNA for the CDR3 is TGTGCCAGCAGCTCGGGGGGGGTCAAAAATACGCAGTACTTC.

As to this clonotype: The junction and the germline gene differ at one end; a read error may be behind it. The chain employs TRBV6-1 and TRBJ2-3, with D perhaps being TRBD1 or TRBD2 (5 bases each). In germline, CDR1 is MNHNS, CDR2 SASEGT. This CDR3 comprises 14 residues. This chain's CDR3 is CGSSPGRAVDTQYF. The CDR3 DNA is TGTGGCAGCAGTCCGGGACGAGCCGTCGATACGCAGTATTTC.

This clonotype has at least ten counts. The genes are TRBV12-3 or TRBV12-4 and TRBJ2-3, with D possibly matching TRBD2 (5 bases). The CDR3 consists of 12 residues. V lost 3 bases and J lost 6, with 7 bases in between. The CDR3 DNA reads as TGTGCCAGCAGTTTTTCGGGGGATACGCAGTATTTT. Amino acids: CASSFSGDTQYF.

V usage is TRBV7-9 and J usage is TRBJ2-5; the D is unclear. CDR1 is SEHNR and CDR2 is FQNEAQ in the germline V gene (reference sequence). The CDR3 spans 15 residues. The germline V and J ends were trimmed by 5 bases and 8 bases, with 21 bases remaining between them. CDR3 bases: TGTGCCAGCAGCCCCGTAGACCGTAGCACAGATACCCAGTACTTC. Amino acid sequence: CASSPVDRSTDTQYF. The full variable domain, its missing parts supplied by reference TRBV7-9 and TRBJ2-5, is DTGVSQNPRHKITKRGQNVTFRCDPISEHNRLYWYRQTLGQGPEFLTYFQNEAQLEKSRLLSDRFSAERPKGSFSTLEIQRTEQGDSAMYLCASSPVDRSTDTQYFGPGTRLLVL.

Note on this clonotype: One junction end does not reproduce the germline sequence, and a read error may be involved. The gene calls are TRBV7-2 and TRBJ2-3; D may be TRBD2 (5 bases). Germline loops: CDR1 SGHTA, CDR2 FQGNSA. The CDR3 extends over 16 amino acids. CDR3 region: CASRGVRSCDTDTQYF. CDR3 nucleotides: TGTGCCAGCAGGGGAGTTCGGAGCTGTGACACAGATACCCAGTACTTT.

Remarks on this clonotype: At one end the junction does not follow the germline gene, possibly because of a read error. The V call is TRBV12-3 or TRBV12-4, the J call TRBJ2-3, with D perhaps TRBD2 (6 bases). This CDR3 has 16 residues. The DNA of the CDR3 is TGTGCGAGCAGCATCACGGGGGTGTGGGCCAAAAATACGCAGTATTTC. It codes for CASSITGVWAKNTQYF.

The rearrangement joins TRBV7-2 to TRBJ2-4; D may match TRBD1 or TRBD2 (6 bases each). The J call may not be correct, given that the DNA end is closer to TRBJ2-1. The germline gives CDR1 SGHTA, CDR2 FQGNSA. CDR3 length equals 14 residues. CDR3 loop: CAGLGGLDQETQFF. The CDR3 region has the DNA TGTGCGGGGCTCGGGGGCCTCGACCAAGAGACTCAGTTCTTC.

The chain carries TRBV19 and TRBJ2-5; D call uncertain. V was cut by 3 bases and J by 2 bases, with 10 bases left in between. Germline-derived CDR1 and CDR2 are LNHDA and SQIVND (reference sequence). The CDR3 has 14 amino acids. In DNA form, the CDR3 reads TGTGCCAGTAGTATGATGGGCTTTCAAGAGACCCAGTACTTC. Its translation is CASSMMGFQETQYF. Together with reference TRBV19 and TRBJ2-5, the CDR3 gives the full variable domain: DGGITQSPKYLFRKEGQNVTLSCEQNLNHDAMYWYRQDPGQGLRLIYYSQIVNDFQKGDIAEGYSVSREKKESFPLTVTSAQKNPTAFYLCASSMMGFQETQYFGPGTRLLVL.

As regards this clonotype: At one end the junction does not follow the germline gene, possibly because of a read error. The rearrangement joins TRBV6-1 to TRBJ2-5; the D gene is possibly TRBD2 (7 bases). Germline CDR1 MNHNS, CDR2 SASEGT. There are 15 residues in the CDR3. This CDR3 reads CARRKGAGAPDTQYF. Written as DNA, the CDR3 is TGTGCCAGGCGGAAAGGGGCGGGGGCCCCAGATACGCAGTACTTT.

This clonotype occurred many times. The J gene is TRBJ2-5, the V gene TRBV11-2, with a possible D match to TRBD2 (5 bases). Trimming stripped 1 base from V and 9 bases from J, with 24 bases between. In germline, CDR1 is SGHAT, CDR2 FQNNGV. The CDR3 loop spans 17 amino acids. The CDR3 sequence: CASSLVVLGSEKRAQYF. The CDR3 DNA is TGTGCCAGCAGCTTAGTTGTTTTGGGCTCGGAGAAGAGGGCCCAGTACTTC.

There are a few counts of this clonotype. This chain links TRBV19 with TRBJ2-1, with 8 bases fitting TRBD2. Germline-derived CDR1 and CDR2 are LNHDA and SQIVND (reference sequence). This CDR3 has 15 amino acids. With 5 bases clipped from V and 6 bases from J, the junction kept 9 bases outside the gene matches. This chain's CDR3 is CASSPIAGSLNEQFF. In nucleotides, the CDR3 is TGTGCCAGTAGTCCAATAGCGGGGAGTCTCAATGAGCAGTTCTTC.

The V call is TRBV5-4, the J call TRBJ2-3; 15 bases are a match to TRBD2. This CDR3 has 18 residues. The V gene's germline CDR1 is SGHNT and CDR2 YYREEE (reference sequence). V was clipped by 1 base and J by 0 bases; unmatched bases: 3. Here the CDR3 DNA reads TGTGCCAGCAGCTTGAGGACTAGCGGGGGGGCGAGCACAGATACGCAGTATTTT. As protein: CASSLRTSGGASTDTQYF. The full variable domain, completed using reference TRBV5-4 and TRBJ2-3, is ETGVTQSPTHLIKTRGQQVTLRCSSQSGHNTVSWYQQALGQGPQFIFQYYREEENGRGNFPPRFSGLQFPNYSSELNVNALELDDSALYLCASSLRTSGGASTDTQYFGPGTRLTVL.

This clonotype is deemed medium-sized. J is TRBJ2-5 and V is TRBV7-2; D may be TRBD2 (7 bases). Germline V gene sequence: CDR1 SGHTA, CDR2 FQGNSA. V was pared by 5 bases and J by 3 bases, with 13 bases between. The CDR3 covers 14 residues. CDR3 bases: TGTGCCAGCAGCAGAGGGGGGGGAAAAGAGACCCAGTACTTC. It specifies CASSRGGGKETQYF.

This clonotype appeared a few times. J is TRBJ2-6 and V is TRBV15; D might be TRBD1 (6 bases). This CDR3 is built from 17 residues. V lost 4 bases to trimming and J lost 0 bases, with 13 bases between them. Per the germline V gene, CDR1 is LNHNV and CDR2 is YYDKDF (reference sequence). CDR3 loop: CATSKGDPSSGANVLTF. CDR3 bases: TGTGCCACCAGCAAGGGGGACCCAAGCTCTGGGGCCAACGTCCTGACTTTC.

The chain is built from TRBV11-3 and TRBJ2-4, with 10 positions matching TRBD1. The last part of the DNA fits TRBJ2-3 better; the J call may be wrong. The CDR3 is 17 amino acids. Germline V gene lookup returns CDR1 SGHNT and CDR2 YENEEA. The chain's CDR3 is CASSFEAGTGDVDIQYF. Written as DNA, the CDR3 is TGTGCCAGCAGCTTCGAAGCCGGGACAGGGGATGTAGACATTCAGTATTTT.

This clonotype counts as large (0.1 to 1%). The chain joins TRBV12-5 to TRBJ1-1; D uncertain. This CDR3 has 14 residues. Germline values: CDR1 LGHNT, CDR2 FRNRAP. Between the trimmed V and J ends, which lost 5 bases and 3 bases, there was a span of 13 bases. CDR3: CASGAGGRDTEAFF. The CDR3 coding sequence is TGTGCTAGTGGTGCCGGCGGGCGGGACACTGAAGCTTTCTTT.

The CDR3 region is CASGSLGGGDGDTQYF. The CDR3 bases are TGTGCCAGCGGGAGCCTAGGGGGCGGGGACGGAGATACCCAGTACTTC. The chain carries TRBV7-8 and TRBJ2-5; TRBD1 is a possible D gene (7 bases). The CDR3 sequence is 16 residues long. Trimming took off 8 bases at V and 8 bases at J, with 27 bases between the two ends. Germline V gene data show CDR1 as SGHVS and CDR2 as FQNEAQ.

This clonotype was seen more than once but under ten times. This chain uses TRBV11-3 with TRBJ2-1; 7 positions agree with TRBD1. The V gene end was trimmed by 0 bases and the J gene end by 7 bases; junction bases not matched to a gene: 15. Per the germline V gene, CDR1 is SGHNT and CDR2 is YENEEA. The CDR3 has 18 amino acids. CDR3 in amino acids: CASSLDRNLRTGRNEQFF. The CDR3 DNA is TGTGCCAGCAGCTTAGATCGAAACCTTAGGACAGGACGAAATGAGCAGTTCTTC.

This clonotype was detected ten times or more. A much larger clone lies one base from this, so it may be a read error. This chain joins TRBV12-3 or TRBV12-4 and TRBJ2-1, with unresolved D. This CDR3 region has 13 residues. With 6 bases removed from V and 13 bases from J, the gap between germline ends came to 19 bases. CDR3 protein: CASSYGRQETQFF. Here the CDR3 DNA reads TGTGCCAGCAGCTACGGGCGCCAAGAGACCCAGTTCTTC.

The rearrangement links TRBV7-2 to TRBJ2-1; TRBD2 matches at 7 bases. Per the germline V gene, CDR1 is SGHTA and CDR2 is FQGNSA. V lost 6 bases to trimming and J lost 6 bases; unmatched junction nucleotides: 11. The CDR3 sequence is 15 residues long. The CDR3 nucleotides read TGTGCCAGCAGTCCGACGGGCGCTAGCGGCAATGAGCAGTTCTTC. Translated, it gives CASSPTGASGNEQFF.

In its sample, this clonotype was seen a few times. This chain joins TRBV10-1 and TRBJ2-2; a possible D gene is TRBD1 (5 bases). The CDR3 runs to 13 residues. Germline lookup yields CDR1 WNHNN and CDR2 SYGVQD (reference sequence). Between the trimmed V and J ends, which lost 3 bases and 7 bases, there was a span of 9 bases. The CDR3 protein is CASSEQVIGELFF. As DNA, the CDR3 is TGCGCCAGCAGTGAACAGGTGATCGGGGAGCTGTTTTTT.

This clonotype showed up many times. The genes are TRBV6-4 and TRBJ2-1; tentatively, D is TRBD2 (6 bases). The CDR3 runs 15 residues. Deletions cut 0 bases from V and 0 bases from J, with 6 bases between. Germline CDR1 MRHNA, CDR2 SNTAGT. CDR3 protein: CASSDSSGSYNEQFF. The CDR3, as DNA: TGTGCCAGCAGTGACTCTAGCGGCTCCTACAATGAGCAGTTCTTC.

About this clonotype itself: Likely a read error: the CDR3 ends without its conserved phenylalanine or tryptophan. The DNA is left out, because the CDR3 cannot be placed on it with certainty; the CDR3 is given as TCRdb lists it. This rearrangement joins TRBV7-8 to TRBJ2-5; TRBD1, the D gene given by the table, was not confirmed from the DNA. Per germline, CDR1 SGHVS and CDR2 FQNEAQ. The CDR3 is made up of 15 amino acids, end residues included. This CDR3 is CASSPLAGGPATRYS.